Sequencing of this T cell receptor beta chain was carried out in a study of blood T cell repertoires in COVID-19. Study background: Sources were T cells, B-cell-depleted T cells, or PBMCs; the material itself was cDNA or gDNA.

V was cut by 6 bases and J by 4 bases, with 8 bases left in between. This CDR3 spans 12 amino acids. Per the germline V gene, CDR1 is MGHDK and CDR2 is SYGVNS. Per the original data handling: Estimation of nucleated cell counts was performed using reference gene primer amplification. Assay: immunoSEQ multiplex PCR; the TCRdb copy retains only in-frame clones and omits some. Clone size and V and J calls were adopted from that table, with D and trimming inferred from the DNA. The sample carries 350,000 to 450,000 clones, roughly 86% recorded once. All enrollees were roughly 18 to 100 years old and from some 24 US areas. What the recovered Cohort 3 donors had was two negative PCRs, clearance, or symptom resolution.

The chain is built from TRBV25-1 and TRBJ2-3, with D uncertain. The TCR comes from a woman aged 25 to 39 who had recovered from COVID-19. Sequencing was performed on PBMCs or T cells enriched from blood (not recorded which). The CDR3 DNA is TGTGCCAGCAGAGCTGGAGCAGATACGCAGTATTTT. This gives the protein CASRAGADTQYF.